A single sample gave rise to the 2 T cell receptor beta chains below, sequenced in a study of cytomegalovirus exposure and HLA in healthy donors. The primer mix had 60 Vbeta and 13 Jbeta primers. Method: immunoSEQ multiplex PCR; TCRdb's copy keeps in-frame clones and lacks some. The table includes fewer than 180,000 clones, approximately 79% detected once. The sample consisted of PBMCs. The receptors derive from a man aged 45 to 65 in good health and CMV-seropositive.

This clone was detected many times. This chain connects TRBV6-4 to TRBJ2-5, with D possibly matching TRBD2 (5 bases). Deletions cut 6 bases from V and 2 bases from J, with 10 bases between. This CDR3 has 13 amino acids. Germline assignment: CDR1 MRHNA and CDR2 SNTAGT. CDR3 in DNA: TGTGCCAGCAGCGTAGCGATTCAAGAGACCCAGTACTTC. Protein: CASSVAIQETQYF.

The CDR3: CASSSTSGRRAGELFF. The CDR3 region has the DNA TGTGCCAGCAGCTCTACTAGCGGGAGACGGGCCGGGGAGCTGTTTTTT. This chain connects TRBV7-9 to TRBJ2-2; TRBD2 matches at 11 bases. Germline values: CDR1 SEHNR, CDR2 FQNEAQ (reference sequence). The CDR3 loop spans 16 amino acids. V shed 4 bases and J 6 bases; nucleotides not matched to a gene: 7.